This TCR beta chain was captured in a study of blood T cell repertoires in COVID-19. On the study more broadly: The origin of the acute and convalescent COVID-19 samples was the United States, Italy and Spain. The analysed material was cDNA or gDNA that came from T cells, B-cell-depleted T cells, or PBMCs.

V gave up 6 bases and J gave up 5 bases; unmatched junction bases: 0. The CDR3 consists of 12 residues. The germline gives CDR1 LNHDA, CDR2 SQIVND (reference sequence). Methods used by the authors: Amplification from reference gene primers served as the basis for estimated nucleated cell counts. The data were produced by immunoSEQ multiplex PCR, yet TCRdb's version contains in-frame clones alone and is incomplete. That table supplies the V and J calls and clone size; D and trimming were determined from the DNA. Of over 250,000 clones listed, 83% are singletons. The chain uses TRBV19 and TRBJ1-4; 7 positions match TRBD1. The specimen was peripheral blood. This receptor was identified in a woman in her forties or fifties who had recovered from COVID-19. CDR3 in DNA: TGTGCCAGTAGCAGGGGGAATGAAAAACTGTTTTTT. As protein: CASSRGNEKLFF. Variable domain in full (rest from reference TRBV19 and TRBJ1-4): DGGITQSPKYLFRKEGQNVTLSCEQNLNHDAMYWYRQDPGQGLRLIYYSQIVNDFQKGDIAEGYSVSREKKESFPLTVTSAQKNPTAFYLCASSRGNEKLFFGSGTQLSVL.